The entry below describes one T cell receptor beta chain. Its antigen remains unknown. This specimen comes from a study of T cells in Graves' hyperthyroidism and ophthalmopathy. General study results and limits: Through a model of 13 V-J features, ophthalmopathy was separated from stable hyperthyroidism.

Germline V CDR1 and CDR2: DFQATT, SNEGSKA (reference sequence). Trimming cost V 5 bases and J 9 bases, with 17 bases left between them. The CDR3 contains 13 residues. TCR beta CDR3 regions were amplified from RNA transcripts. The HTBI primer set served for first-round RT-PCR of the TCR CDR3. MiXCR, applied by TCRdb to the multiplex PCR reads, yields one record per CDR3 protein. The table has 550,000 to 850,000 distinct CDR3 sequences, around a sixth seen once. Sequenced input: blood. The receptor was derived from a woman in her forties or fifties with Graves' hyperthyroidism that later progressed to Graves' ophthalmopathy. The chain recombines TRBV20-1 with TRBJ2-1; D is unresolved. The CDR3 DNA reads TGCAGTGCTTCAGGTAGTACGCTTGGTGAGCAGTTCTTC. Amino acid sequence: CSASGSTLGEQFF.